This TCR beta chain is drawn from a study of cytomegalovirus exposure and HLA in healthy donors. With 3 bases removed from V and 4 bases from J, the gap between germline ends came to 18 bases. This CDR3 is built from 16 residues. CDR1 is LNHDA, CDR2 SQIVND, per germline (reference sequence). Assay used: immunoSEQ multiplex PCR; TCRdb lists only in-frame clones, some missing. The table includes some 45,000 clones, approximately 90% detected once. The J gene is TRBJ1-1, the V gene TRBV19; D gene uncertain. The sequence derives from a man between 18 and 29 years old in good health and CMV-seronegative. Sequencing used PBMCs. CDR3 sequence: CASSMSTLGSGTEAFF. CDR3 DNA: TGTGCCAGTAGTATGTCGACACTTGGGAGCGGCACTGAAGCTTTCTTT.